This passage covers 17 T cell receptor beta chains from one sample sequenced in a study of Graves' ophthalmopathy and Graves' hyperthyroidism. The authors amplified TCR beta CDR3 regions, and they did so from RNA transcripts for repertoire sequencing. The first-round RT-PCR employed HTBI primers together with the Qiagen OneStep RT-PCR kit. A multiplex PCR was then performed as the second round. TCRdb redid the calling of the multiplex PCR reads with MiXCR, one entry per CDR3 protein. The table has under 350,000 distinct CDR3 sequences, roughly 17% seen once. Source material: peripheral blood. These receptors all stem from an adult man with Graves' ophthalmopathy.

About this clonotype: With a much larger clone just one base away, this may be a read error. V gene TRBV7-2 combines with J gene TRBJ2-7; 9 positions match TRBD2. Germline values: CDR1 SGHTA, CDR2 FQGNSA. The CDR3 has 14 residues. The CDR3: CSSRLSSGGYEQYF. In nucleotides, the CDR3 is TGTTCCAGCAGACTGTCCAGCGGGGGGTACGAGCAGTACTTC.

This clonotype was counted at least ten times. The CDR3 DNA reads as TGTGCCAGCAGTGACTCCAGGACTTTAAACACTGAAGCTTTCTTT. This gives the protein CASSDSRTLNTEAFF. The chain joins TRBV2 to TRBJ1-1; D is unresolved. The CDR3 sequence is 15 residues long. Trimming took off 3 bases at V and 2 bases at J, with 13 bases between the two ends. CDR1 and CDR2 (germline): SNHLY, FYNNEI.

The chain combines TRBV18 with TRBJ2-5; weak D call: TRBD1 (6 bases). The V gene's germline CDR1 is KGHSH and CDR2 LQKENI. V gave up 3 bases and J gave up 4 bases, with 9 bases separating them. The CDR3 contains 13 residues. CDR3 protein: CASSPGRGETQYF. The CDR3 DNA reads as TGTGCCAGCTCACCGGGCAGGGGAGAGACCCAGTACTTC.

This clonotype was found many times. The chain employs TRBV7-9 and TRBJ1-6, with D possibly matching TRBD1 (6 bases). Germline V CDR1 and CDR2: SEHNR, FQNEAQ (reference sequence). V lost 4 bases and J 6 bases, leaving 13 bases between the germline ends. The CDR3 totals 15 residues. Written as DNA, the CDR3 is TGTGCCAGCAGCTCCTTGGACAGACTTAATTCACCCCTCCACTTT. Its translation: CASSSLDRLNSPLHF.

V usage is TRBV6-1 and J usage is TRBJ1-1; TRBD1 might be the D (5 bases). The germline CDR1 and CDR2 sequences are MNHNS and SASEGT. The CDR3 has 13 amino acids. Deletions cut 0 bases from V and 10 bases from J, with 12 bases between. This CDR3 is CASSEATLGGAFF. CDR3 bases: TGTGCCAGCAGTGAAGCTACTTTGGGGGGAGCTTTCTTT.

This clonotype was found a few times. The V and J genes are TRBV6-1 and TRBJ2-7; TRBD1 is a possible D gene (5 bases). V was pared by 4 bases and J by 7 bases, with 11 bases between. Germline V gene lookup returns CDR1 MNHNS and CDR2 SASEGT. The CDR3 runs to 12 residues. The CDR3 DNA reads as TGTGCCAGCAGTGCAGGGTCGGGTGAGCAGTACTTC. This gives the protein CASSAGSGEQYF.

At least ten counts were recorded for this clonotype. The chain is built from TRBV6-4 and TRBJ2-7; 12 bases match TRBD1. V was clipped by 4 bases and J by 6 bases; unmatched bases: 7. Germline CDR1 and CDR2: MRHNA and SNTAGT. The CDR3 is made up of 15 amino acids. CDR3 amino acids: CASSGAWDRGPEQYF. The CDR3 DNA sequence: TGTGCCAGCAGTGGTGCATGGGACAGGGGGCCCGAGCAGTACTTC.

This clonotype was detected ten times or more. The V gene is TRBV28, the J gene TRBJ1-2; D perhaps matches TRBD1 (6 bases). The length of the CDR3 is 13 residues. V dropped 4 bases and J dropped 7 bases, with 13 bases sitting between them. Germline V lookup: CDR1 MDHEN, CDR2 SYDVKM. This CDR3 reads CASSSDRRGGYTF. In nucleotides, the CDR3 is TGTGCCAGCAGTTCCGACAGGCGAGGTGGCTACACCTTC.

This clonotype came up many times. The rearrangement links TRBV6-4 to TRBJ2-5; D may be TRBD1 or TRBD2 (8 bases each). The CDR3 spans 19 residues. CDR1 MRHNA and CDR2 SNTAGT come from the germline V gene. Trimming took 6 bases from V and 3 from J, leaving 29 bases between them. Here the CDR3 DNA reads TGTGCCAGCAGCCCCGAGATGGGCAGGGGGCTAGCGGGTGAAGAGACCCAGTACTTC. Its protein is CASSPEMGRGLAGEETQYF.

This clonotype was counted ten times or more. The chain uses TRBV9 and TRBJ2-5; possibly TRBD1 for D (5 bases). The CDR3 is 15 amino acids. Trimming shortened V by 7 bases and J by 5 bases, and 21 bases separated the two germline ends. Per the germline V gene, CDR1 is SGDLS and CDR2 is YYNGEE. The CDR3 loop reads CASATQSGRPETQYF. The CDR3 region has the DNA TGTGCCAGCGCTACCCAGTCAGGGCGGCCGGAGACCCAGTACTTC.

This clonotype was recorded many times. The chain uses TRBV12-3 or TRBV12-4 and TRBJ1-2, with 8 bases that match TRBD1. This CDR3 has 15 amino acids. J gave up 3 bases and V 0 bases, and 3 bases lay outside the gene matches. CDR3 protein: CASSLAPGGDYGYTF. In DNA, the CDR3 is TGTGCCAGCAGTTTAGCGCCAGGGGGCGACTATGGCTACACCTTC.

At least ten counts were recorded for this clonotype. The chain couples TRBV6-1 to TRBJ1-3; TRBD1 is a possible D gene (5 bases). The CDR3 has 15 amino acids. The germline V gene encodes CDR1 MNHNS and CDR2 SASEGT. Trimming cost V 5 bases and J 0 bases, with 11 bases left between them. The CDR3 spells CASSPGHSSGNTIYF. In DNA form, the CDR3 reads TGTGCCAGCAGTCCAGGACACAGCTCTGGAAACACCATATATTTT.

This clonotype was counted ten times or more. The chain is built from TRBV6-5 and TRBJ2-5; 7 bases fit TRBD1. Germline assignment: CDR1 MNHEY and CDR2 SVGAGI. This CDR3 has 15 residues. With 4 bases clipped from V and 4 bases from J, the junction kept 9 bases outside the gene matches. The CDR3 here is CASSFLGGAGETQYF. In DNA form, the CDR3 reads TGTGCCAGCAGTTTCCTAGGGGGCGCGGGAGAGACCCAGTACTTC.

This clonotype was seen repeatedly, ten times or more. The gene calls are TRBV11-1 and TRBJ2-7; 10 bases agree with TRBD2. Germline CDR1 is SGHAT and CDR2 is FQDESV (reference sequence). This CDR3 contains 16 residues. V was pared by 1 base and J by 6 bases, with 9 bases of the junction left unmatched. The CDR3 loop reads CASSLDTAGGGGEQYF. CDR3 nucleotides: TGTGCCAGCAGCTTAGATACAGCGGGAGGGGGGGGCGAGCAGTACTTC.

In the case of this clonotype: This may be a read error, as it is one base from a much larger clone. The V gene is TRBV6-1, the J gene TRBJ2-5; the D is unclear. There are 13 residues in the CDR3. Per germline, CDR1 MNHNS and CDR2 SASEGT. The CDR3, as DNA: TGTGCCGGCAGTGAAGCGCATGAAAAGACCCAGTACTTC. Residues: CAGSEAHEKTQYF.

This clonotype was seen many times. The rearrangement joins TRBV20-1 to TRBJ2-4; a weak D match, TRBD2 (6 bases). The CDR3 runs 14 residues. Per germline, CDR1 DFQATT and CDR2 SNEGSKA (reference sequence). V lost 3 bases to trimming and J lost 8 bases, with 17 bases between them. In DNA form, the CDR3 reads TGCAGTGCTAGGAAAGGGGAGGATAAGGACATTCAGTACTTC. Translating it yields CSARKGEDKDIQYF.

The chain combines TRBV4-2 with TRBJ1-5; D might be TRBD1 (5 bases). Per germline, CDR1 LGHNA and CDR2 YNFKEQ. The CDR3 runs 16 residues. V was trimmed by 4 bases and J by 4 bases, leaving 17 bases between them. The CDR3 region is CASSRGVGRSNQPQHF. The CDR3 DNA reads as TGTGCCAGCAGCCGGGGGGTGGGCAGGTCAAATCAGCCCCAGCATTTT.